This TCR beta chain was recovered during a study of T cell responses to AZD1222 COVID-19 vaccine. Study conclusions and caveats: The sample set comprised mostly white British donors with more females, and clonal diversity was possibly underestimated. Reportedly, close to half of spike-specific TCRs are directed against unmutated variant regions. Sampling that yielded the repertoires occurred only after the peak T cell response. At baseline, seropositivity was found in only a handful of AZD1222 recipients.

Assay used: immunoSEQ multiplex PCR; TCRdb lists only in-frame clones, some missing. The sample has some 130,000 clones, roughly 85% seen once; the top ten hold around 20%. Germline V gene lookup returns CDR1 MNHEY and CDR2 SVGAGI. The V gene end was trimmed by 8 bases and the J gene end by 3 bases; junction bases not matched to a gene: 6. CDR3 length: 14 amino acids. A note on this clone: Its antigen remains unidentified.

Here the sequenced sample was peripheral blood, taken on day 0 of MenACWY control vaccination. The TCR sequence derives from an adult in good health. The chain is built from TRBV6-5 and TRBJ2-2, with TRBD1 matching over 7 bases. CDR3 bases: TGTGCCAGCCTCAGACAGGGCTACACCGGGGAGCTGTTTTTT. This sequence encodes CASLRQGYTGELFF.